These 7 T cell receptor beta chains were sequenced from one sample in a study of response to subunit inactivated influenza vaccine. From the RT-PCR reads, TCRdb called clonotypes with MiXCR, one entry per CDR3 protein. Counted here are 490,000 or so distinct CDR3 sequences, 7.6% occurring once; the ten biggest clones make up 10% to 15%. Specimen: PBMCs from blood, collected 23 to 25 months after vaccination. These receptors were taken from a man aged 50 to 69 who received an inactivated influenza vaccine.

The genes are TRBV7-6 and TRBJ1-6; no definite D call. V lost 5 bases and J 7 bases, leaving 18 bases between the germline ends. CDR1 SGHVS and CDR2 FNYEAQ come from the germline V gene. The CDR3 consists of 16 residues. CDR3 coding DNA: TGTGCCAGCAGCGCAGGACTCCTAGGAGGGAATTCACCCCTCCACTTT. It specifies CASSAGLLGGNSPLHF.

The chain combines TRBV20-1 with TRBJ2-4; 7 nucleotides match TRBD2. This CDR3 region has 14 residues. CDR1 DFQATT and CDR2 SNEGSKA come from the germline V gene (reference sequence). Trimming cost V 6 bases and J 3 bases; bases outside gene matches: 8. The CDR3, as DNA: TGCAGTGCATCGACTAGCTCGGGCAAAAACATTCAGTACTTC. It is translated as CSASTSSGKNIQYF.

This clonotype was seen a few times. This chain uses TRBV9 with TRBJ2-6; D remains ambiguous. Trimming removed 0 bases from V and 2 bases from J, with 6 bases in between. Germline CDR1 and CDR2: SGDLS and YYNGEE. This CDR3 is 15 amino acids long. The DNA for the CDR3 is TGTGCCAGCAGCGTAGTCGGACCTGGGGCCAACGTCCTGACTTTC. Translating it yields CASSVVGPGANVLTF.

The chain couples TRBV27 to TRBJ2-7; 8 bases are shared with TRBD2. After removal of 4 bases from V and 6 bases from J, the junction contained 5 bases not matched to a gene. The germline V gene has CDR1 MNHEY and CDR2 SMNVEV (reference sequence). The CDR3 runs to 13 residues. The CDR3 loop reads CASSSGLATEQYF. Written as DNA, the CDR3 is TGTGCCAGCAGTTCCGGACTAGCTACCGAGCAGTACTTC.

Written as DNA, the CDR3 is TGCGCCAGCAGCCAAGATATGCCCAGCCTGTGGAGTGAGCAGTTCTTC. Translation gives CASSQDMPSLWSEQFF. V usage is TRBV4-3 and J usage is TRBJ2-1; D gene unclear. V was trimmed by 0 bases and J by 9 bases, leaving 18 bases between them. Looked up from germline, CDR1 is LGHNA and CDR2 is YSLEER. There are 16 residues in the CDR3.

This clonotype was found many times. This chain connects TRBV10-3 to TRBJ2-3, with 8 bases lining up with TRBD1. Trimming cost V 0 bases and J 6 bases; bases outside gene matches: 2. Germline-derived CDR1 and CDR2 are ENHRY and SYGVKD. This CDR3 is 14 amino acids long. CDR3 sequence: CAISESDREDTQYF. CDR3 nucleotide sequence: TGTGCCATCAGTGAGTCGGACAGGGAGGATACGCAGTATTTT.

The chain joins TRBV5-1 to TRBJ2-1; 12 bases match TRBD1. Germline CDR1 SGHRS, CDR2 YFSETQ. The V segment lost 7 bases and the J segment 8 bases; nucleotides outside the gene matches: 10. The CDR3 length is 15 residues. DNA for the CDR3: TGCGCCAGCTTTGCCCGGGACAGGGGGCTGTATGAGCAGTTCTTC. Translating gives CASFARDRGLYEQFF.